One and the same sample provided the 11 T cell receptor beta chains below, sequenced in a study of shared clonotypes between healthy human individuals. This table comes from immunoSEQ multiplex PCR, and its TCRdb copy is limited to in-frame clones, with some not included. This sample has some 2,400,000 clones, with approximately 95% found just once. Material: naive CD4+ T cells sorted from blood. Described subset: CD45RA+ positively selected. The origin of the receptors is a man aged 18 to 30 in good health.

Remarks on this clone: One junction end disagrees with the germline gene, perhaps due to a read error. The gene calls are TRBV5-1 and TRBJ1-1; D is ambiguous. This CDR3 comprises 14 residues. Germline V CDR1 and CDR2: SGHRS, YFSETQ. The CDR3 nucleotides read TGCGCCAGCAGGTTGGCGGGTCCAAACACTGAAGCTTTCTTT. Translated, it gives CASRLAGPNTEAFF. The entire variable domain, with the rest obtained from reference TRBV5-1 and TRBJ1-1, is as follows: KAGVTQTPRYLIKTRGQQVTLSCSPISGHRSVSWYQQTPGQGLQFLFEYFSETQRNKGNFPGRFSGRQFSNSRSEMNVSTLELGDSALYLCASRLAGPNTEAFFGQGTRLTVV.

J is TRBJ2-1 and V is TRBV5-1; 14 bases map to TRBD2. This CDR3 is 14 amino acids long. V was pared by 4 bases and J by 8 bases, with 2 bases of the junction left unmatched. Per germline, CDR1 SGHRS and CDR2 YFSETQ. For the CDR3, the DNA is TGCGCCAGCAGCCAGGGACTAGCGGGGGATGAGCAGTTCTTC. This encodes CASSQGLAGDEQFF.

The chain carries TRBV30 and TRBJ2-5; either TRBD1 or TRBD2 may supply D (6 bases each). The CDR3 sequence is 15 residues long. CDR1 and CDR2 (germline): GTSNPN, SVGIG (reference sequence). V was clipped by 1 base and J by 3 bases, with 15 bases between them. In nucleotides, the CDR3 is TGTGCCTGGAGTGGCCCGGGGGCCCAGAAAGAGACCCAGTACTTC. Translated, it gives CAWSGPGAQKETQYF.

The J gene is TRBJ2-7, the V gene TRBV28; D tentatively fits TRBD1 or TRBD2 (5 bases each). The CDR3 consists of 13 residues. The germline gives CDR1 MDHEN, CDR2 SYDVKM. Trimming cost V 5 bases and J 4 bases, with 12 bases left between them. CDR3 amino acids: CASSTGTVYEQYF. The DNA of the CDR3 is TGTGCCAGCAGTACCGGGACCGTATACGAGCAGTACTTC.

The chain carries TRBV9 and TRBJ2-1; D possibly uses TRBD1 or TRBD2 (6 bases each). The germline V gene has CDR1 SGDLS and CDR2 YYNGEE. The V end lost 3 bases, the J end lost 1 base, and 11 bases lay between the germline ends. The CDR3 loop spans 15 amino acids. CDR3 region: CASSEQGGSYNEQFF. In DNA, the CDR3 is TGTGCCAGCAGCGAACAAGGGGGGTCCTACAATGAGCAGTTCTTC.

In this sample, this clone turned up once. The chain couples TRBV6-5 to TRBJ2-3; D not certain. Trimming removed 6 bases at V and 3 bases at J, with 7 bases between. Germline CDR1 and CDR2: MNHEY and SVGAGI. This CDR3 comprises 12 residues. The CDR3 sequence: CASRHGTDTQYF. In DNA, the CDR3 is TGTGCCAGCAGGCACGGGACAGATACGCAGTATTTT.

The chain couples TRBV6-5 to TRBJ2-2, with D maybe TRBD1 (6 bases). Germline loops: CDR1 MNHEY, CDR2 SVGAGI. CDR3 size: 14 residues. The V and J ends lost 4 bases and 1 base respectively, with 7 bases between them. Here the CDR3 reads CASSLTGNTGELFF. CDR3 nucleotide sequence: TGTGCCAGCAGTTTGACAGGGAACACCGGGGAGCTGTTTTTT.

This chain joins TRBV29-1 and TRBJ2-7, with 8 positions matching TRBD1. Germline-derived CDR1 and CDR2 are SQVTM and ANQGSEA. Unmatched junction bases numbered 7, after V lost 0 bases and J lost 6 bases. CDR3 size: 14 residues. This CDR3 is CSVEDRDRTAEQYF. The CDR3 DNA is TGCAGCGTTGAAGATAGGGACAGGACAGCCGAGCAGTACTTC.

The rearrangement joins TRBV7-3 to TRBJ2-2, with 7 bases fitting TRBD1. The CDR3 covers 16 residues. Losses at the gene ends were 5 bases for V and 4 bases for J; bases not matched to a gene: 10. The V gene's germline CDR1 is SGHTA and CDR2 FQGTGA. CDR3 sequence reads: CASSPGRTGTTGELFF. The CDR3 DNA sequence: TGTGCCAGCAGCCCAGGGCGGACAGGAACCACCGGGGAGCTGTTTTTT.

The chain is built from TRBV18 and TRBJ2-2; TRBD1 matches 10 bases. Trimming at V came to 2 bases and at J to 4 bases, leaving 4 bases not matched to a gene. The CDR3 contains 16 residues. The germline V gene has CDR1 KGHSH and CDR2 LQKENI. The CDR3 protein is CASSPGGTGVTGELFF. In DNA, the CDR3 is TGTGCCAGCTCACCAGGCGGGACAGGGGTCACCGGGGAGCTGTTTTTT.

The J gene is TRBJ1-1, the V gene TRBV7-6; D not resolved. The V end lost 2 bases, the J end lost 1 base, and 5 bases lay between the germline ends. Germline CDR1 SGHVS, CDR2 FNYEAQ. The CDR3 length is 13 residues. The CDR3 nucleotides read TGTGCCAGCAGCTTACTAAGGAACACTGAAGCTTTCTTT. Translating gives CASSLLRNTEAFF.